The 5 T cell receptor beta chains below come from one sample, sequenced in a study of cytomegalovirus exposure and HLA in healthy donors. 60 Vbeta and 13 Jbeta primers were used in PCR. Only in-frame clones appear in the TCRdb table, and some are missing; sequencing was by immunoSEQ multiplex PCR. The sample holds about 150,000 clones, 75% seen once. The sample was PBMCs. The origin of the receptors is a man aged 18 to 30 in good health and CMV-seropositive.

The chain combines TRBV5-6 with TRBJ2-7; D possibly corresponds to TRBD1 (6 bases). This CDR3 has 15 amino acids. V lost 2 bases to trimming and J lost 0 bases, with 12 bases between them. Looked up from germline, CDR1 is SGHDT and CDR2 is YYEEEE. The chain's CDR3 is CASSLVDRSSYEQYF. DNA for the CDR3: TGTGCCAGCAGCTTAGTAGACAGGAGCTCCTACGAGCAGTACTTC.

This CDR3 is CASRFTGGSGNTIYF. DNA for the CDR3: TGCGCCAGCAGATTTACAGGGGGCTCGGGAAACACCATATATTTT. V and J are TRBV5-1 and TRBJ1-3; 9 bases are shared with TRBD1. Germline V gene sequence: CDR1 SGHRS, CDR2 YFSETQ. The CDR3 has 15 amino acids. With V trimmed by 5 bases and J by 4 bases, 7 bases remained unmatched. The full variable domain, its missing parts supplied by reference TRBV5-1 and TRBJ1-3, is KAGVTQTPRYLIKTRGQQVTLSCSPISGHRSVSWYQQTPGQGLQFLFEYFSETQRNKGNFPGRFSGRQFSNSRSEMNVSTLELGDSALYLCASRFTGGSGNTIYFGEGSWLTVV.

V is TRBV13 and J is TRBJ2-1; D is possibly TRBD1 (6 bases). Deletions cut 0 bases from V and 5 bases from J, with 11 bases between. This CDR3 region has 15 residues. In germline, CDR1 is PRHDT, CDR2 FYEKMQ (reference sequence). CDR3 amino acids: CASSLGHRADNEQFF. The DNA of the CDR3 is TGTGCCAGCAGCTTAGGCCACAGGGCGGACAATGAGCAGTTCTTC.

The chain has TRBV11-2 and TRBJ1-1; no reliable D call. From germline, CDR1 is SGHAT and CDR2 FQNNGV. The V gene lost 2 bases and the J gene lost 1 base, with 8 bases spanning the gap. The CDR3 runs 14 residues. CDR3 nucleotide sequence: TGTGCCAGCAGCTTAAATCCATCGAACACTGAAGCTTTCTTT. Its protein product is CASSLNPSNTEAFF.

Only one count was recorded for this clone. This chain connects TRBV27 to TRBJ2-3; TRBD2 aligns across 7 bases. From germline, CDR1 is MNHEY and CDR2 SMNVEV (reference sequence). This CDR3 has 16 amino acids. The V segment lost 0 bases and the J segment 1 base; nucleotides outside the gene matches: 4. The CDR3 sequence: CASSLSYAGGTDTQYF. CDR3 in DNA: TGTGCCAGCAGTTTATCGTACGCGGGAGGCACAGATACGCAGTATTTT.